Presented here are 21 T cell receptor beta chains from one specimen sequenced in a study of neurological immune-mediated disorders. TCRdb recomputed calls from the 5' RACE reads with MiXCR, one row per CDR3 protein. The table shows tens of thousands of distinct CDR3 sequences, with approximately 4% occurring only once. Sequencing was carried out using PBMCs. The receptors here all came from a man aged 45-60 years with multiple sclerosis.

The table lists this clonotype with many counts. CDR3 in DNA: TGTGCCAGCAGTAGTGTTTTAGGGACACTACTGGTCCAGTACTTC. Translating gives CASSSVLGTLLVQYF. V gene TRBV28 combines with J gene TRBJ2-5; D perhaps matches TRBD1 (6 bases). Between the trimmed V and J ends, which lost 5 bases and 10 bases, there was a span of 23 bases. This CDR3 comprises 15 residues. CDR1 MDHEN and CDR2 SYDVKM come from the germline V gene.

The J gene is TRBJ2-1, the V gene TRBV20-1; the D is unclear. CDR1 DFQATT and CDR2 SNEGSKA come from the germline V gene (reference sequence). The CDR3 covers 14 residues. Between the trimmed V and J ends, which lost 0 bases and 5 bases, there was a span of 11 bases. The CDR3 loop is CSARDPYLHNEQFF. The CDR3 DNA sequence: TGCAGTGCTAGAGATCCCTATCTCCACAATGAGCAGTTCTTC.

This clonotype was observed at least ten times. This chain links TRBV20-1 with TRBJ2-3, with D perhaps TRBD2 (6 bases). The CDR3 consists of 14 residues. Germline V gives CDR1 DFQATT, CDR2 SNEGSKA (reference sequence). V was cut by 0 bases and J by 4 bases, with 11 bases left in between. CDR3: CSARDNRRADTQYF. The CDR3 bases are TGCAGTGCTAGAGATAATCGGAGGGCAGATACGCAGTATTTT.

This clonotype was observed many times. V is TRBV5-1 and J is TRBJ2-7, with 10 bases that match TRBD2. Germline V lookup: CDR1 SGHRS, CDR2 YFSETQ. The CDR3 extends over 15 amino acids. The junction had 10 bases not matched to a gene; V was cut back by 4 bases and J by 6 bases. CDR3 sequence (DNA): TGCGCCAGCAGCATACCCCTAGCGGGAGAGGGCGAGCAGTACTTC. It encodes CASSIPLAGEGEQYF.

This clonotype was observed many times. The chain is built from TRBV12-3 or TRBV12-4 and TRBJ2-3; no firm D call. The CDR3 is made up of 14 amino acids. V dropped 2 bases and J dropped 0 bases, with 6 bases sitting between them. The CDR3 loop reads CASSLLSSTDTQYF. The DNA of the CDR3 is TGTGCCAGCAGTTTACTATCAAGCACAGATACGCAGTATTTT.

This clonotype was counted ten times or more. V gene TRBV20-1 combines with J gene TRBJ2-5; weak D call: TRBD1 (6 bases). The CDR3 sequence is 13 residues long. Trimming pared 0 bases from V and 4 bases from J, leaving 9 bases between. Germline CDR1 DFQATT, CDR2 SNEGSKA (reference sequence). This CDR3 reads CSARETGPETQYF. The CDR3 DNA reads as TGCAGTGCTAGAGAAACAGGGCCAGAGACCCAGTACTTC.

This clonotype appeared many times. The gene calls are TRBV5-1 and TRBJ1-1; 7 bases are shared with TRBD1. The trim removed 4 bases at V and 0 bases at J, leaving 9 bases unmatched. The CDR3 is 16 residues long. The germline V gene has CDR1 SGHRS and CDR2 YFSETQ. The CDR3 loop reads CASSAGTAIMNTEAFF. For the CDR3, the DNA is TGCGCCAGCAGCGCCGGGACAGCCATCATGAACACTGAAGCTTTCTTT.

This clonotype was detected ten times or more. V is TRBV6-5 and J is TRBJ1-4; D is perhaps TRBD1 (5 bases). Germline loops: CDR1 MNHEY, CDR2 SVGAGI. The V and J ends lost 10 bases and 5 bases respectively, with 23 bases between them. The CDR3 totals 16 residues. CDR3 protein: CATQGVEGSENEKLFF. In DNA form, the CDR3 reads TGTGCCACCCAAGGTGTCGAGGGGTCAGAAAATGAAAAACTGTTTTTT.

This clonotype was detected many times. The CDR3 spells CASSPGQGNTGELFF. DNA for the CDR3: TGTGCCAGCTCACCGGGACAGGGGAACACCGGGGAGCTGTTTTTT. The rearrangement links TRBV18 to TRBJ2-2; 9 nucleotides agree with TRBD1. This CDR3 is built from 15 residues. The germline CDR1 and CDR2 sequences are KGHSH and LQKENI. Trimming removed 3 bases from V and 1 base from J; junction bases left unmatched: 0.

This clonotype has more than one count but fewer than ten. The DNA of the CDR3 is TGTGCCAGCAGCTTCGAGGGGGATGAGCAGTTCTTC. Translating gives CASSFEGDEQFF. The genes are TRBV11-3 and TRBJ2-1, with a tentative D call TRBD1 (6 bases). The V and J ends lost 3 bases and 8 bases respectively, with 8 bases between them. This CDR3 comprises 12 residues. Germline V gene lookup returns CDR1 SGHNT and CDR2 YENEEA.

This clonotype was picked up many times. V is TRBV20-1 and J is TRBJ1-6; TRBD1 aligns across 7 bases. The length of the CDR3 is 16 residues. Germline assignment: CDR1 DFQATT and CDR2 SNEGSKA (reference sequence). Trimming cost V 1 base and J 5 bases; bases outside gene matches: 8. Written as DNA, the CDR3 is TGCAGTGCTAGAGGTGGGGACAGAAGCCATAATTCACCCCTCCACTTT. Protein product: CSARGGDRSHNSPLHF.

This clonotype came up many times. The chain employs TRBV2 and TRBJ2-7; D is ambiguous. Germline CDR1 is SNHLY and CDR2 is FYNNEI. Trimming pared 3 bases from V and 3 bases from J, leaving 15 bases between. The CDR3 extends over 15 amino acids. In DNA, the CDR3 is TGTGCCAGCAGTGATAGGAGATCTTTGCTCTACGAGCAGTACTTC. It codes for CASSDRRSLLYEQYF.

The table lists this clonotype with many counts. The chain joins TRBV20-1 to TRBJ2-4, with 11 positions matching TRBD2. The CDR3 covers 15 residues. Germline CDR1 reads DFQATT; CDR2 reads SNEGSKA (reference sequence). V lost 4 bases, J lost 0 bases, and 2 bases stayed unmatched. CDR3 loop: CSANSGGVAKNIQYF. CDR3 sequence (DNA): TGCAGTGCTAATAGCGGGGGGGTAGCCAAAAACATTCAGTACTTC.

This clonotype was counted ten times or more. The gene calls are TRBV5-5 and TRBJ2-2, with TRBD1 matching 9 bases. Germline-derived CDR1 and CDR2 are SGHKS and YYEKEE (reference sequence). J gave up 5 bases and V 4 bases, and 6 bases lay outside the gene matches. CDR3 length: 15 residues. This chain's CDR3 is CASSIRQGETGELFF. CDR3 bases: TGTGCCAGCAGCATTAGACAGGGGGAGACCGGGGAGCTGTTTTTT.

This clonotype was counted many times. The rearrangement joins TRBV6-5 to TRBJ2-7; TRBD1 matches at 12 bases. Germline V gene sequence: CDR1 MNHEY, CDR2 SVGAGI. Trimming removed 0 bases from V and 8 bases from J; junction bases left unmatched: 5. The CDR3 runs 15 residues. Here the CDR3 DNA reads TGTGCCAGCAGTTACTCGCCGGGACAGGGGGCCCAGCAGTACTTC. It encodes CASSYSPGQGAQQYF.

Ten or more counts support this clonotype. This sequence joins TRBV7-9 and TRBJ2-1, with TRBD1 matching over 9 bases. Germline V gives CDR1 SEHNR, CDR2 FQNEAQ (reference sequence). Unmatched junction bases numbered 10, after V lost 1 base and J lost 6 bases. The CDR3 sequence is 17 residues long. CDR3 residues: CASSLVTPGQGGNEQFF. CDR3 sequence (DNA): TGTGCCAGCAGCTTAGTAACCCCGGGACAGGGTGGCAATGAGCAGTTCTTC.

This clonotype showed up many times. The CDR3 sequence: CASQEADEQYF. The CDR3 DNA is TGTGCCAGCCAAGAAGCGGACGAGCAGTACTTC. The chain joins TRBV7-8 to TRBJ2-7, with D perhaps TRBD2 (5 bases). V lost 8 bases and J 5 bases, leaving 10 bases between the germline ends. Looked up from germline, CDR1 is SGHVS and CDR2 is FQNEAQ. CDR3 length: 11 amino acids.

This clonotype appeared many times. J is TRBJ1-6 and V is TRBV30; 11 bases fit TRBD1. Germline CDR1 GTSNPN, CDR2 SVGIG (reference sequence). Trimming took 4 bases from V and 6 from J; bases not matched to a gene: 5. The CDR3 sequence is 15 residues long. The CDR3 sequence: CAWTRTGGGNSPLHF. DNA of the CDR3: TGTGCCTGGACCCGGACAGGGGGCGGTAATTCACCCCTCCACTTT.

This clonotype has at least ten counts. J is TRBJ1-2 and V is TRBV10-3; TRBD1 aligns across 7 bases. The length of the CDR3 is 16 residues. CDR1 and CDR2 from the germline V gene are ENHRY and SYGVKD. After removal of 5 bases from V and 3 bases from J, the junction contained 12 bases not matched to a gene. Here the CDR3 DNA reads TGTGCCATCAGTAGGAGGAAGGGACAGCATGACTATGGCTACACCTTC. Its translation: CAISRRKGQHDYGYTF.

This clonotype came up many times. The chain couples TRBV12-3 or TRBV12-4 to TRBJ2-2; D gene ambiguous. Trimming removed 7 bases at V and 7 bases at J, with 10 bases between. There are 12 residues in the CDR3. Written as DNA, the CDR3 is TGTGCCAGCAAAGTCCGTATCGGGGAGCTGTTTTTT. Its protein product is CASKVRIGELFF.

Ten or more counts support this clonotype. The junction does not match germline at one end; this may be a read error. This chain connects TRBV20-1 to TRBJ1-5, with D uncertain. The CDR3 is 14 residues long. Per the germline V gene, CDR1 is DFQATT and CDR2 is SNEGSKA (reference sequence). Written as DNA, the CDR3 is TGCAGTGCTAGAGATCCCCTCGCCAATCAGCCCCAGAATTTT. Translating gives CSARDPLANQPQNF.